Presented here are 21 T cell receptor beta chains from one specimen sequenced in a study of blood T cell repertoires in COVID-19. Some clones are missing from TCRdb's copy, which holds only in-frame ones; the method was immunoSEQ multiplex PCR. Of more than 90,000 clones in the sample, approximately 80% were seen once. Sequenced material: peripheral blood. These receptors were collected from a human donor in a cohort sampled during active COVID-19.

This clone was counted between two and nine times. The chain is built from TRBV19 and TRBJ1-4, with 8 bases matching TRBD1. This CDR3 spans 17 amino acids. V trimming: 5 bases; J trimming: 1 base; junction bases outside the gene matches: 9. Germline V gene data show CDR1 as LNHDA and CDR2 as SQIVND (reference sequence). This chain's CDR3 is CASSPTTGGVTNEKLFF. The CDR3 region has the DNA TGTGCCAGTAGTCCTACCACAGGGGGGGTAACTAATGAAAAACTGTTTTTT.

This clone was observed a handful of times. The chain joins TRBV11-2 to TRBJ1-3; the D gene is possibly TRBD1 (5 bases). Between the trimmed V and J ends, which lost 2 bases and 2 bases, there was a span of 10 bases. The length of the CDR3 is 15 residues. Germline CDR1 SGHAT, CDR2 FQNNGV. The CDR3 region has the DNA TGTGCCAGCAGCTTACAGGGTGGGCCTGGAAACACCATATATTTT. Residues: CASSLQGGPGNTIYF.

This clone occurred a few times. The chain combines TRBV6-2 or TRBV6-3 with TRBJ2-7; TRBD2 agrees at 10 bases. With V trimmed by 2 bases and J by 4 bases, 11 bases remained unmatched. The CDR3 spans 17 residues. Germline V CDR1 and CDR2: MNHEY, SVGEGT. The CDR3 protein is CASSYGIAGGRVYEQYF. The CDR3 nucleotides read TGTGCCAGCAGTTACGGAATAGCGGGGGGACGGGTTTACGAGCAGTACTTC.

The chain links TRBV5-3 to TRBJ2-5; 7 nucleotides agree with TRBD1. TRBV5-3 is marked as an open reading frame, function uncertain. J lost 3 bases, V lost 0 bases, and 2 bases had no gene match. This CDR3 is built from 14 residues. In nucleotides, the CDR3 is TGTGCCAGAAGCTTGGGGGACAGAAAAGAGACCCAGTACTTC. Amino acid sequence: CARSLGDRKETQYF.

This chain uses TRBV19 with TRBJ2-4; D remains unclear. Germline-derived CDR1 and CDR2 are LNHDA and SQIVND (reference sequence). V lost 5 bases and J 6 bases, leaving 20 bases between the germline ends. There are 16 residues in the CDR3. Here the CDR3 reads CASSQPQAYIRNIQYF. The CDR3 DNA is TGTGCCAGTAGTCAACCCCAGGCGTATATCAGAAACATTCAGTACTTC. Supplemented by reference TRBV19 and TRBJ2-4, the full variable domain reads DGGITQSPKYLFRKEGQNVTLSCEQNLNHDAMYWYRQDPGQGLRLIYYSQIVNDFQKGDIAEGYSVSREKKESFPLTVTSAQKNPTAFYLCASSQPQAYIRNIQYFGAGTRLSVL.

The V and J genes are TRBV18 and TRBJ2-2, with a possible D match to TRBD2 (5 bases). Per germline, CDR1 KGHSH and CDR2 LQKENI. The CDR3 totals 16 residues. V was cut by 3 bases and J by 8 bases, with 19 bases left in between. CDR3 sequence: CASSPRLPLYPGELFF. The CDR3 DNA reads TGTGCCAGCTCACCCCGACTACCCCTGTATCCTGGGGAGCTGTTTTTT.

Points on this clone: Other DNA variants within this sample encode the same CDR3. The DNA of the CDR3 is TGTGCCACCAGCAGAGAAACGAGAGATACGCAGTATTTT. As protein: CATSRETRDTQYF. The V gene is TRBV15, the J gene TRBJ2-3, with D unclear. CDR3 length: 13 amino acids. CDR1 LNHNV and CDR2 YYDKDF come from the germline V gene (reference sequence). The V end lost 0 bases, the J end lost 5 bases, and 6 bases lay between the germline ends. Full variable domain (rest looked up from reference TRBV15 and TRBJ2-3): DAMVIQNPRYQVTQFGKPVTLSCSQTLNHNVMYWYQQKSSQAPKLLFHYYDKDFNNEADTPDNFQSRRPNTSFCFLDIRSPGLGDTAMYLCATSRETRDTQYFGPGTRLTVL.

The rearrangement links TRBV10-1 to TRBJ2-1, with TRBD1 matching 9 bases. J lost 2 bases, V lost 4 bases, and 0 bases had no gene match. Looked up from germline, CDR1 is WNHNN and CDR2 is SYGVQD (reference sequence). The CDR3 loop spans 14 amino acids. CDR3 in DNA: TGCGCCAGCAGTGGACAGGGGGCCTACAATGAGCAGTTCTTC. This sequence encodes CASSGQGAYNEQFF.

The gene calls are TRBV9 and TRBJ2-5, with 7 bases identical to TRBD2. CDR3 length: 14 amino acids. With 4 bases clipped from V and 9 bases from J, the junction kept 12 bases outside the gene matches. Germline V lookup: CDR1 SGDLS, CDR2 YYNGEE. The CDR3: CASSPTFGGRAQYF. DNA for the CDR3: TGTGCCAGCAGCCCCACTTTTGGGGGGAGGGCCCAGTACTTC.

CDR3 in DNA: TGCGCCAGCAGCATTGGACTAGCGGGGGGCCAAGAGACCCAGTACTTC. Protein: CASSIGLAGGQETQYF. The V gene is TRBV5-1, the J gene TRBJ2-5; TRBD2 matches at 14 bases. The CDR3 is 16 amino acids. Germline V CDR1 and CDR2: SGHRS, YFSETQ. After removal of 4 bases from V and 1 base from J, the junction contained 3 bases not matched to a gene. Filled out from reference TRBV5-1 and TRBJ2-5, the complete variable domain reads KAGVTQTPRYLIKTRGQQVTLSCSPISGHRSVSWYQQTPGQGLQFLFEYFSETQRNKGNFPGRFSGRQFSNSRSEMNVSTLELGDSALYLCASSIGLAGGQETQYFGPGTRLLVL.

The V and J genes are TRBV10-3 and TRBJ2-6; a weak D match, TRBD2 (6 bases). CDR1 and CDR2 (germline): ENHRY, SYGVKD. Deletions cut 0 bases from V and 3 bases from J, with 15 bases between. The CDR3 spans 18 residues. CDR3 sequence reads: CAISESNIAVGGANVLTF. The CDR3 nucleotides are TGTGCCATCAGTGAGTCGAATATAGCGGTGGGTGGGGCCAACGTCCTGACTTTC.

The gene calls are TRBV28 and TRBJ1-2, with 8 bases fitting TRBD1. Per the germline V gene, CDR1 is MDHEN and CDR2 is SYDVKM. The CDR3 has 17 amino acids. V lost 2 bases and J lost 2; bases outside the gene matches: 10. CDR3 in amino acids: CASSLRLRGQENYGYTF. As DNA, the CDR3 is TGTGCCAGCAGTTTACGACTTCGGGGACAGGAGAACTATGGCTACACCTTC.

The V gene is TRBV27, the J gene TRBJ1-1; 7 nucleotides line up with TRBD1. Germline CDR1 and CDR2: MNHEY and SMNVEV (reference sequence). J lost 2 bases, V lost 2 bases, and 5 bases had no gene match. The CDR3 contains 15 residues. Written as DNA, the CDR3 is TGTGCCAGCAGTTTAATCGACAGGGCCAACACTGAAGCTTTCTTT. This sequence encodes CASSLIDRANTEAFF.

The genes are TRBV14 and TRBJ2-7, with TRBD2 identical over 11 bases. The germline V gene has CDR1 SGHDN and CDR2 FVKESK. CDR3 length: 20 residues. Trimming at V came to 0 bases and at J to 4 bases, leaving 17 bases not matched to a gene. CDR3 protein: CASSQEVGLGSGRVWYEQYF. The CDR3 DNA is TGTGCCAGCAGCCAAGAGGTGGGGTTGGGTAGCGGGAGGGTTTGGTACGAGCAGTACTTC.

The V gene is TRBV5-1, the J gene TRBJ2-3; a possible D gene is TRBD2 (6 bases). Germline-derived CDR1 and CDR2 are SGHRS and YFSETQ. Trimming left V 0 bases short and J 3 bases short, with 14 bases between. CDR3 length: 16 residues. The CDR3 nucleotides read TGCGCCAGCAGCTTGGCTGGTAGCGGATCAACAGATACGCAGTATTTT. Protein: CASSLAGSGSTDTQYF.

V is TRBV11-2 and J is TRBJ2-2; the D gene is possibly TRBD1 (6 bases). Between the trimmed V and J ends, which lost 4 bases and 5 bases, there was a span of 14 bases. Germline V gives CDR1 SGHAT, CDR2 FQNNGV. The CDR3 spans 15 residues. The CDR3 DNA reads TGTGCCAGCAGCTCCTCGACAGGACGTACCGGGGAGCTGTTTTTT. This translates into CASSSSTGRTGELFF.

The V and J genes are TRBV19 and TRBJ2-1; TRBD1 matches 9 bases. Per the germline V gene, CDR1 is LNHDA and CDR2 is SQIVND (reference sequence). The trim removed 5 bases at V and 9 bases at J, leaving 8 bases unmatched. CDR3 length: 14 amino acids. CDR3 residues: CASSGGTGFGEQFF. CDR3 DNA sequence: TGTGCCAGTAGTGGCGGGACAGGGTTTGGTGAGCAGTTCTTC. The variable domain in full, completed from reference TRBV19 and TRBJ2-1, reads DGGITQSPKYLFRKEGQNVTLSCEQNLNHDAMYWYRQDPGQGLRLIYYSQIVNDFQKGDIAEGYSVSREKKESFPLTVTSAQKNPTAFYLCASSGGTGFGEQFFGPGTRLTVL.

This chain joins TRBV5-5 and TRBJ2-3; TRBD1 aligns across 10 bases. The CDR3 is 16 amino acids. The germline V gene encodes CDR1 SGHKS and CDR2 YYEKEE (reference sequence). V shed 2 bases, J shed 4 bases, and the junction held 7 bases outside the gene matches. The CDR3 nucleotides read TGTGCCAGCAGCTTACCCGGGACAGGGGAAGCAGATACGCAGTATTTT. Translating gives CASSLPGTGEADTQYF.

The gene calls are TRBV6-5 and TRBJ2-7, with TRBD2 matching 9 bases. V trimming: 9 bases; J trimming: 6 bases; junction bases outside the gene matches: 9. Per germline, CDR1 MNHEY and CDR2 SVGAGI. The CDR3 loop spans 13 amino acids. The CDR3 DNA sequence: TGTGCCAGTTTAACCGGGACTAGCTTCGAGCAGTACTTC. It translates to CASLTGTSFEQYF.

The chain links TRBV10-3 to TRBJ1-2; no clear D gene. CDR3 length: 13 residues. Germline values: CDR1 ENHRY, CDR2 SYGVKD. Trimming stripped 2 bases from V and 5 bases from J, with 9 bases between. This CDR3 reads CAISEQWAYGYTF. CDR3 in DNA: TGTGCCATCAGTGAGCAGTGGGCGTATGGCTACACCTTC.

The rearrangement uses TRBV7-8 and TRBJ2-3, with 7 nucleotides matching TRBD2. CDR3 length: 14 residues. After removal of 5 bases from V and 4 bases from J, the junction contained 6 bases not matched to a gene. Germline CDR1 is SGHVS and CDR2 is FQNEAQ. The CDR3 protein is CASSDDSGADTQYF. CDR3 nucleotide sequence: TGTGCCAGCAGCGACGACAGCGGGGCAGATACGCAGTATTTT.